The clone carrying this T cell receptor beta chain was seen a few times. From germline, CDR1 is MGHRA and CDR2 YSYEKL. CDR3 length equals 15 residues. Trimming took 3 bases from V and 1 from J, leaving 12 bases between them. The sample is drawn from a study of OX40 agonist ivuxolimab in advanced cancers. Clones were read by immunoSEQ multiplex PCR, and TCRdb kept only the in-frame ones, dropping some. The sample lists about 73,000 clones; 92% were seen once. This sequence joins TRBV4-1 and TRBJ1-1; maybe TRBD1 (6 bases). The receptor was isolated from an adult with an advanced solid tumor such as melanoma, head and neck, liver or kidney cancer. This material consisted of CD4+ or CD8+ T cells sorted from blood, taken in a trial of the OX40 agonist ivuxolimab. In DNA form, the CDR3 reads TGCGCCAGCAGCCAGACGACAGGTGGGAACACTGAAGCTTTCTTT. It specifies CASSQTTGGNTEAFF.